This record looks at one T cell receptor beta chain sequence and its context. Original processing methods: Estimated nucleated cell counts came from reference gene primer amplification. Clones were read by immunoSEQ multiplex PCR, and TCRdb kept only the in-frame ones, dropping some. V, J and clone size were drawn from that table, and D and trimming were deduced from the DNA. The sample shows more than 300,000 clones, 88% of them seen only once. These data originate in a study of blood T cell repertoires in COVID-19. For the study at large: Donors in the United States, Italy and Spain gave samples during acute or convalescent COVID-19. Nucleic acid was either cDNA or gDNA, and it came from T cells, B-cell-depleted T cells, or PBMCs.

The germline V gene has CDR1 SEHNR and CDR2 FQNEAQ (reference sequence). This CDR3 comprises 17 residues. Trimming took 2 bases from V and 4 from J; bases not matched to a gene: 9. Recovery among Cohort 3 donors was established by two negative PCRs, clearance, or symptom resolution. The V call is TRBV7-9, the J call TRBJ2-2; TRBD1 aligns across 8 bases. The source is a woman aged 18 to 35 who had recovered from COVID-19. What was sequenced was PBMCs or T cells enriched from blood (not recorded which). The CDR3 sequence: CASSLIRTGISTGELFF. The CDR3 DNA reads as TGTGCCAGCAGCTTAATCCGGACAGGGATTTCCACCGGGGAGCTGTTTTTT.